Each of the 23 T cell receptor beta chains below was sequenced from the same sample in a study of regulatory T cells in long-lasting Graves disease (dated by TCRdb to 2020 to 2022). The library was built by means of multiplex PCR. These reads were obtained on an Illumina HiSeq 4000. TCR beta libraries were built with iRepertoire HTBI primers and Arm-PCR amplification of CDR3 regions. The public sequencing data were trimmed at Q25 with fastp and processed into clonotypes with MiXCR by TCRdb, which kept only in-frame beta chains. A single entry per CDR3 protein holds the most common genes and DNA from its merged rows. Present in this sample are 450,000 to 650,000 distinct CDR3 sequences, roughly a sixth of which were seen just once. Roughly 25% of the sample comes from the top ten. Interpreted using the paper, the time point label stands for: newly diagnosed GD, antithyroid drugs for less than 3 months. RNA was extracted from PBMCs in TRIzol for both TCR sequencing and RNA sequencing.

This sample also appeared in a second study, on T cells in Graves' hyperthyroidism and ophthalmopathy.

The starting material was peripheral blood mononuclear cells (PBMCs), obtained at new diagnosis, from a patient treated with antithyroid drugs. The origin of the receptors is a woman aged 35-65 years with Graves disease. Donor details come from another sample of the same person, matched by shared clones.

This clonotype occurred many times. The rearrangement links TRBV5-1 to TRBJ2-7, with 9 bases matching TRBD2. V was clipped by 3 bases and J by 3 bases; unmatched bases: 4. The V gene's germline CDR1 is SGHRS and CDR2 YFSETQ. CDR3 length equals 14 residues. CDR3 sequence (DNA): TGCGCCAGCAGCTACGGCGGGGGGGTCTACGAGCAGTACTTC. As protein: CASSYGGGVYEQYF.

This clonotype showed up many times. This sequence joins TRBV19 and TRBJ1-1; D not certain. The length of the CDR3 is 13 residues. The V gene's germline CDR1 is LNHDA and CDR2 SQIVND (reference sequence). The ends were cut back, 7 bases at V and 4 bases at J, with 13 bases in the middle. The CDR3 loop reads CASMAGLSTEAFF. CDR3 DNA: TGTGCCAGTATGGCTGGCCTGAGCACTGAAGCTTTCTTT.

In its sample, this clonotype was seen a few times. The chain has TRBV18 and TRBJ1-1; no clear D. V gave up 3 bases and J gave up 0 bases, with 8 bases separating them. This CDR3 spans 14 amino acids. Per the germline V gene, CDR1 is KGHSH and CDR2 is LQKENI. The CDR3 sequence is CASSPTNLNTEAFF. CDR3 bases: TGTGCCAGCTCACCGACAAACCTGAACACTGAAGCTTTCTTT.

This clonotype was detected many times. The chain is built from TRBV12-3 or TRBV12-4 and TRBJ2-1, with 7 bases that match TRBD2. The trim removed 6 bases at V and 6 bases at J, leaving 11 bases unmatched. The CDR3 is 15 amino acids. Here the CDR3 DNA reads TGTGCCAGCAGCCCGCGGGGGAGCTGGCTCAATGAGCAGTTCTTC. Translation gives CASSPRGSWLNEQFF.

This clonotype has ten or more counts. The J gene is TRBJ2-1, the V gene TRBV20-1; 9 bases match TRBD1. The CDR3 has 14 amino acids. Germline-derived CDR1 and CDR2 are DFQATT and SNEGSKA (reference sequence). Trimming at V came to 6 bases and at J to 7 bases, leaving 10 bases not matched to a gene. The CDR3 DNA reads TGCAGTGCCGTACCGGGACAGGGAGGAAATGAGCAGTTCTTC. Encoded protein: CSAVPGQGGNEQFF.

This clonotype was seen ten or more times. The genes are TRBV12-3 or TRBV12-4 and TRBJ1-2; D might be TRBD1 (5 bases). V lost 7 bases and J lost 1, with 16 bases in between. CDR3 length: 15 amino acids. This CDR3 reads CASNARGDSNYGYTF. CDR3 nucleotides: TGTGCCAGCAACGCGAGAGGGGATAGTAACTATGGCTACACCTTC.

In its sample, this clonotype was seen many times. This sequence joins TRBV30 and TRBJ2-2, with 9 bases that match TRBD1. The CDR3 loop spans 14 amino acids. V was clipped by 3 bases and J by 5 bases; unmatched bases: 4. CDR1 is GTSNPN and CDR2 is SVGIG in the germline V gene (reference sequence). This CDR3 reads CAWRGQGGTGELFF. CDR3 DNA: TGTGCCTGGAGGGGACAGGGCGGGACCGGGGAGCTGTTTTTT. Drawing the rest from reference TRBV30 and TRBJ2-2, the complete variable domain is SQTIHQWPATLVQPVGSPLSLECTVEGTSNPNLYWYRQAAGRGLQLLFYSVGIGQISSEVPQNLSASRPQDRQFILSSKKLLLSDSGFYLCAWRGQGGTGELFFGEGSRLTVL.

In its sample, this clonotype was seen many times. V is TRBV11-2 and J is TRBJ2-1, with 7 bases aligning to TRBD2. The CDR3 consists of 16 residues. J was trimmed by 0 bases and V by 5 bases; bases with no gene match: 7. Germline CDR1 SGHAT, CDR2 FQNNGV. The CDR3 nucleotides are TGTGCCAGCAGCCCCCACGGGGGGTTCTCCTACAATGAGCAGTTCTTC. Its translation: CASSPHGGFSYNEQFF.

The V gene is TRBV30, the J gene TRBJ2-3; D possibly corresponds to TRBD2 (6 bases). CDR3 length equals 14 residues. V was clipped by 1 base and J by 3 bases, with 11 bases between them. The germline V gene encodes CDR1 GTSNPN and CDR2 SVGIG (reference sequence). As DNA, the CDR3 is TGTGCCTGGAGTGAGACCGGGGGAACAGATACGCAGTATTTT. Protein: CAWSETGGTDTQYF.

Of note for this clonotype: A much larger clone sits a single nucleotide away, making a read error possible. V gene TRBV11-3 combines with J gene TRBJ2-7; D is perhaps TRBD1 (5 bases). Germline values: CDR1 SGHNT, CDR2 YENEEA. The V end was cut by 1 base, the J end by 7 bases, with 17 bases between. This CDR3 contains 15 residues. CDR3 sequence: CASSLGQTDYNEQYF. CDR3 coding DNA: TGTGCCAGCAGCTTAGGCCAGACAGATTACAATGAGCAGTACTTC. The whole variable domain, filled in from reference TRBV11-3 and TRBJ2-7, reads EAGVVQSPRYKIIEKKQPVAFWCNPISGHNTLYWYLQNLGQGPELLIRYENEEAVDDSQLPKDRFSAERLKGVDSTLKIQPAELGDSAVYLCASSLGQTDYNEQYFGPGTRLTVT.

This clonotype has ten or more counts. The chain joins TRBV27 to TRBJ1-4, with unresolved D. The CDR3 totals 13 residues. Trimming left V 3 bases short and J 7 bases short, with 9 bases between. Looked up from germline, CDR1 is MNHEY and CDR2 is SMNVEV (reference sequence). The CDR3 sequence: CASSFREAEKLFF. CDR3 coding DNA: TGTGCCAGCAGTTTCCGTGAAGCTGAAAAACTGTTTTTT. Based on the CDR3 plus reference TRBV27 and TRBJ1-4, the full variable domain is EAQVTQNPRYLITVTGKKLTVTCSQNMNHEYMSWYRQDPGLGLRQIYYSMNVEVTDKGDVPEGYKVSRKEKRNFPLILESPSPNQTSLYFCASSFREAEKLFFGSGTQLSVL.

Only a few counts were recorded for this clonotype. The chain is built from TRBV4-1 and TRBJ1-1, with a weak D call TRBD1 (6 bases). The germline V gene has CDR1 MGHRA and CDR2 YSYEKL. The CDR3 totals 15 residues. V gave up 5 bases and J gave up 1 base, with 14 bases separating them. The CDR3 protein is CASSYQGQSNTEAFF. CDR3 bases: TGCGCCAGCAGCTACCAAGGACAGTCGAACACTGAAGCTTTCTTT.

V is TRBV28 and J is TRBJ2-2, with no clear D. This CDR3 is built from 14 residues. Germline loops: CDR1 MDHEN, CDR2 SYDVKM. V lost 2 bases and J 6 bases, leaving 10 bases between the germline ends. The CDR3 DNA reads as TGTGCCAGCAGTTTACCCCCACAGCCCGGGGAGCTGTTTTTT. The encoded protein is CASSLPPQPGELFF.

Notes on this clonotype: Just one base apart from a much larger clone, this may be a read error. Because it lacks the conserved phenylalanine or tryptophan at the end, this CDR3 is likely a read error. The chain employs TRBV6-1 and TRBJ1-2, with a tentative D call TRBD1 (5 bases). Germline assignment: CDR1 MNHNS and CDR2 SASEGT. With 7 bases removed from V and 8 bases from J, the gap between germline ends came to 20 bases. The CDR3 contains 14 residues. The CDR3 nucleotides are TGTGCCAGCACCGACCTTCCGGGGGAGGGAGGCTACACCCTC. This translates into CASTDLPGEGGYTL.

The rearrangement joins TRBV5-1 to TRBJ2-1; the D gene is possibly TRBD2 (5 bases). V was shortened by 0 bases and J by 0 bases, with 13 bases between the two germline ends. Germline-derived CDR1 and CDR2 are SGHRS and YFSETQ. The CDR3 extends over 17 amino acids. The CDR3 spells CASSLGGGHSSYNEQFF. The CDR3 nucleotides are TGCGCCAGCAGCTTGGGCGGCGGGCACAGCTCCTACAATGAGCAGTTCTTC.

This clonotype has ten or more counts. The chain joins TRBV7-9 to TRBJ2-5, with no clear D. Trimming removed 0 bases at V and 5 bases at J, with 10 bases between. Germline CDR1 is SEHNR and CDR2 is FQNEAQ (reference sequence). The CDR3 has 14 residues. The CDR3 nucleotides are TGTGCCAGCAGCTTAGCCGAGATTACGGAGACCCAGTACTTC. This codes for CASSLAEITETQYF. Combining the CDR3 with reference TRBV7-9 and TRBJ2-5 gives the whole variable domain DTGVSQNPRHKITKRGQNVTFRCDPISEHNRLYWYRQTLGQGPEFLTYFQNEAQLEKSRLLSDRFSAERPKGSFSTLEIQRTEQGDSAMYLCASSLAEITETQYFGPGTRLLVL.

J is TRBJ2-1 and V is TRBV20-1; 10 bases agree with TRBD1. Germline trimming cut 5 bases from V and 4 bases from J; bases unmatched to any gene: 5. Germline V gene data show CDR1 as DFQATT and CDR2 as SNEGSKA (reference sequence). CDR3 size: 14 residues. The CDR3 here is CSAVGDRGYNEQFF. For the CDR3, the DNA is TGCAGTGCTGTGGGGGACAGGGGATACAATGAGCAGTTCTTC.

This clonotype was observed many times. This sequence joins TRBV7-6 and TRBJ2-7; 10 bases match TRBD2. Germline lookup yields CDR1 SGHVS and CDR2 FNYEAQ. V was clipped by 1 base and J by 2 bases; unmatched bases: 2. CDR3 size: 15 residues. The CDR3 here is CASSLERGGPYEQYF. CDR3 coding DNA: TGTGCCAGCAGCTTAGAGCGGGGGGGACCCTACGAGCAGTACTTC.

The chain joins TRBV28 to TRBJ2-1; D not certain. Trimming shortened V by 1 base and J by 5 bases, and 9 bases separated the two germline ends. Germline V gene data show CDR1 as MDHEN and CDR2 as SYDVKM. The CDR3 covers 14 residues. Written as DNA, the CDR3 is TGTGCCAGCAGTTTATCGGGCACTAACAATGAGCAGTTCTTC. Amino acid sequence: CASSLSGTNNEQFF.

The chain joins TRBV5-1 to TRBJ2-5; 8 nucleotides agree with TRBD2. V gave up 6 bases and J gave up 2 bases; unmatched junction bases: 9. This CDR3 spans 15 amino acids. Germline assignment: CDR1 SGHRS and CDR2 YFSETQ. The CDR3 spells CASTLFRGGQETQYF. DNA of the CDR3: TGCGCCAGCACCCTATTCCGGGGGGGTCAAGAGACCCAGTACTTC.

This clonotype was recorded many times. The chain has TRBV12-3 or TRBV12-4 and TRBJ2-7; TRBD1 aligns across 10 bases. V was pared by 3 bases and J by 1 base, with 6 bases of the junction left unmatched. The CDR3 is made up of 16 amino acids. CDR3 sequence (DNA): TGTGCCAGCAGTTTCCCGCGGACAGGGGGGTCCTACGAGCAGTACTTC. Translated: CASSFPRTGGSYEQYF.

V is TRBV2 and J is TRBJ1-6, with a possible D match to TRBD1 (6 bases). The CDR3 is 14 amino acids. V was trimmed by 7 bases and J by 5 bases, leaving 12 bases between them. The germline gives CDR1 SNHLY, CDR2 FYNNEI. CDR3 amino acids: CASKMDSNNSPLHF. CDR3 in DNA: TGTGCCAGCAAAATGGACAGCAATAATTCACCCCTCCACTTT.

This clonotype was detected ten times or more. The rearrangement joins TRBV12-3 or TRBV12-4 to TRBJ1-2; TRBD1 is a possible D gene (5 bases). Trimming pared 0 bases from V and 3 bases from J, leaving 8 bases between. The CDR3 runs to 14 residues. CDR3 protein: CASSLAGVDYGYTF. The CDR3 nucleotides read TGTGCCAGCAGTTTAGCAGGGGTTGACTATGGCTACACCTTC.